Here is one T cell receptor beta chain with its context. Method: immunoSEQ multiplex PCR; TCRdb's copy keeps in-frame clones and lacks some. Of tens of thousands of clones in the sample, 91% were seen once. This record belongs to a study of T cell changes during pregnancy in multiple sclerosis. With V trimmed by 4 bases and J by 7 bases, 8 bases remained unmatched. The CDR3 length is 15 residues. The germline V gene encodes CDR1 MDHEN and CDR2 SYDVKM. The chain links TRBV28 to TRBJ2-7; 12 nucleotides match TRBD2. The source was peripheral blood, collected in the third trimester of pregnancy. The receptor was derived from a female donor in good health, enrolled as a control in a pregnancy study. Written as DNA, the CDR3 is TGTGCCAGCAGTTCATCTAGCGGGAGGGCGGAGGAGCAGTACTTC. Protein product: CASSSSSGRAEEQYF. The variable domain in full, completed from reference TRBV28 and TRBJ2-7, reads DVKVTQSSRYLVKRTGEKVFLECVQDMDHENMFWYRQDPGLGLRLIYFSYDVKMKEKGDIPEGYSVSREKKERFSLILESASTNQTSMYLCASSSSSGRAEEQYFGPGTRLTVT.